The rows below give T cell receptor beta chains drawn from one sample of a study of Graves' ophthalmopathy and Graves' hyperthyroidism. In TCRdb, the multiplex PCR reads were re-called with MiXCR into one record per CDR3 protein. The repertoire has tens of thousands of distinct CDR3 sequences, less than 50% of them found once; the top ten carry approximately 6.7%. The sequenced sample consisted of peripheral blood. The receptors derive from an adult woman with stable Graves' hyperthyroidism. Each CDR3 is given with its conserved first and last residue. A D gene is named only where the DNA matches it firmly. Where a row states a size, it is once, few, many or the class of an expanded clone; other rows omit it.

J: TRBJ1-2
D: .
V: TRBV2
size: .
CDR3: CASTLAWGYTF
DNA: TGTGCCAGCACTCTGGCCTGGGGCTACACCTTC

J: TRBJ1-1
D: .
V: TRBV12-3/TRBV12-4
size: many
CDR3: CASSLGRVNTEAFF
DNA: TGTGCCAGCAGTTTAGGGCGGGTGAACACTGAAGCTTTCTTT

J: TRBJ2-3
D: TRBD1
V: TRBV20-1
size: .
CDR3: CSAKGQGVLSSYNEQYF
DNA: TGCAGTGCTAAGGGACAGGGGGTTTTGAGCTCCTACAATGAGCAGTATTTT

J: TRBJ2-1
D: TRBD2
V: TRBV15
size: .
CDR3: CATRGTSGSNEQFF
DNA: TGTGCCACCAGGGGGACTAGCGGGAGCAATGAGCAGTTCTTC

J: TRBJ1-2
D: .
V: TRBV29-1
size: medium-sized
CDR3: CSGELNYGYTF
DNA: TGCAGCGGGGAGCTTAACTATGGCTACACCTTC

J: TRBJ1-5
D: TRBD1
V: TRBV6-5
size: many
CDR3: CASSRTGGSNQPQHF
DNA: TGTGCCAGCAGCCGCACAGGGGGCAGCAATCAGCCCCAGCATTTT

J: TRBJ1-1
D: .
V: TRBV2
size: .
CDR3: CARRVDLNTEAFF
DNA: TGTGCCCGCCGGGTAGACCTGAACACTGAAGCTTTCTTT

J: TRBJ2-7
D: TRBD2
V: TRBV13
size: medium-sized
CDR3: CASMAAGIYEQYF
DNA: TGTGCCAGCATGGCAGCGGGAATCTACGAGCAGTACTTC

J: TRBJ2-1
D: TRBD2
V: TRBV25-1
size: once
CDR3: CASSDYILAEPYNEQFF
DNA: TGTGCCAGCAGTGATTATATCCTAGCGGAACCCTACAATGAGCAGTTCTTC

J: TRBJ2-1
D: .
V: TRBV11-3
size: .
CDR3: CASSSLSGGGYNEQFF
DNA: TGTGCCAGCAGCTCGCTTAGCGGAGGCGGGTACAATGAGCAGTTCTTC

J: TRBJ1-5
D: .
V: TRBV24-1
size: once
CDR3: CATSDRIGTGPSKETQHF
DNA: TGTGCCACCAGTGACCGAATTGGGACGGGCCCCTCAAAAGAGACCCAGCATTTT

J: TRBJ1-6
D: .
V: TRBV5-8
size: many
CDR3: CASSLERGIWSYNSPLHF
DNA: TGTGCCAGCAGCTTGGAAAGGGGAATTTGGTCCTATAATTCACCCCTCCACTTT

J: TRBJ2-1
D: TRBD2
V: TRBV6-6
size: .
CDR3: CASSYLAGGNTGEQFF
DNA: TGTGCCAGCAGTTACCTAGCGGGAGGAAACACCGGGGAGCAGTTCTTC

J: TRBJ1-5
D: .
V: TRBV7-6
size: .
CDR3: CASSLDFGWTTQHF
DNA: TGTGCCAGCAGCTTAGATTTCGGGTGGACGACCCAGCATTTT

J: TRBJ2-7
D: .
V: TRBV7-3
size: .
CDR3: CASSYRPGTVVYEQYF
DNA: TGTGCCAGCAGCTACCGTCCCGGGACCGTGGTCTACGAGCAGTACTTC

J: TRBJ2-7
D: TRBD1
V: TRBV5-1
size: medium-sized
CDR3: CASSLEDRAYEQYF
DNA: TGCGCCAGCAGCTTGGAGGACAGGGCCTACGAGCAGTACTTC

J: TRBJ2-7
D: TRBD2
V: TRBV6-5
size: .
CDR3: CASRQDSAGVPHEQYF
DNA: TGTGCCAGCAGGCAGGATTCAGCGGGAGTACCTCACGAGCAGTACTTC

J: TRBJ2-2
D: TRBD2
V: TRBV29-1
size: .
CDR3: CSVEGPGTSGRAGITGELFF
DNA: TGCAGCGTTGAAGGGCCGGGCACTAGCGGGAGGGCCGGTATCACCGGGGAGCTGTTTTTT

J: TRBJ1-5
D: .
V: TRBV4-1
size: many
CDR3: CASSQDGGIGNQPQHF
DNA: TGCGCCAGCAGCCAAGATGGGGGGATTGGCAATCAGCCCCAGCATTTT

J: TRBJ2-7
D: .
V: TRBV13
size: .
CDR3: CASSPNSHYEQYF
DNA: TGTGCCAGCAGCCCTAATTCCCACTACGAGCAGTACTTC

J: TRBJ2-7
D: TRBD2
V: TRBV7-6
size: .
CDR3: CASSLEREGYEQYF
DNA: TGTGCCAGCAGCTTAGAACGGGAGGGCTACGAGCAGTACTTC

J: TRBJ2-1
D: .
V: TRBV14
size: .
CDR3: CASSATRAVEQFF
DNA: TGTGCCAGCAGCGCGACGAGGGCTGTTGAGCAGTTCTTC

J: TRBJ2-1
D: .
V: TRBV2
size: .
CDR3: CASSGPEQFF
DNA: TGTGCCAGCAGTGGACCTGAGCAGTTCTTC

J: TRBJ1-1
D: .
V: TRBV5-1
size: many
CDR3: CASSTGPMNTEAFF
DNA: TGCGCCAGCAGCACGGGACCGATGAACACTGAAGCTTTCTTT

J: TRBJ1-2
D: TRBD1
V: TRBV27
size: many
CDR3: CASGQTGSNYGYTF
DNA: TGTGCCAGCGGCCAGACAGGGTCTAACTATGGCTACACCTTC

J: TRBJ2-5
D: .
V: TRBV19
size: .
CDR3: CASSMPSQSQETQYF
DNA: TGTGCCAGTAGTATGCCGAGCCAGAGCCAAGAGACCCAGTACTTC

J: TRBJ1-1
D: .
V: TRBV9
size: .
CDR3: CASSLGANLWNTEAIF
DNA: TGTGCCAGCAGCCTGGGGGCAAACCTCTGGAACACTGAAGCTATCTTT

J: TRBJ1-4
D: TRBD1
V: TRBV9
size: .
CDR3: CASSLYGTEGTNEKLFF
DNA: TGTGCCAGCAGCTTATATGGGACAGAGGGGACTAATGAAAAACTGTTTTTT

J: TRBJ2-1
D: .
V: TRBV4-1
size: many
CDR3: CASSQAEQGRGYNEQFF
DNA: TGCGCCAGCAGCCAAGCCGAACAGGGGCGGGGGTACAATGAGCAGTTCTTC

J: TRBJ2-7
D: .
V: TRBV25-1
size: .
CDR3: CASSDRSYEQYF
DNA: TGTGCCAGCAGTGACAGATCCTACGAGCAGTACTTC

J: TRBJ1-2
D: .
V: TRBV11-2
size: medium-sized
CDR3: CASRKSRGANYGYTF
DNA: TGTGCCAGCAGAAAGAGCCGAGGAGCTAACTATGGCTACACCTTC

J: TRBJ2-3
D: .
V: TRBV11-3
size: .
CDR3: CASSLFSGPAGSSTDTQYF
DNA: .

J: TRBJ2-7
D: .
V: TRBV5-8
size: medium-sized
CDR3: CASSLALGSGYEQYF
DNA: TGTGCCAGCAGCTTGGCACTAGGGTCAGGCTACGAGCAGTACTTC

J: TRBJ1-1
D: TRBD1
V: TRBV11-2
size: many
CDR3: CASSLTGATEAFF
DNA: TGTGCCAGCAGCTTAACAGGGGCCACTGAAGCTTTCTTT

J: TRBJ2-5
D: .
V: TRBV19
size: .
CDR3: CASTTRVGEKPETQYF
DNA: TGTGCCAGTACCACGAGGGTCGGGGAGAAGCCGGAGACCCAGTACTTC

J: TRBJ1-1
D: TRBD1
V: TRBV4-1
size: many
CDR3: CASSRTGGGTEAFF
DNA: TGCGCCAGCAGCAGAACAGGGGGCGGCACTGAAGCTTTCTTT

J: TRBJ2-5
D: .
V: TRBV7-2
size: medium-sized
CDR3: CASSPNRKTQYF
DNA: TGTGCCAGCAGCCCGAATAGGAAGACCCAGTACTTC

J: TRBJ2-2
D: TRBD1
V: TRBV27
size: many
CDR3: CASTIRDRVDTGELFF
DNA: TGTGCCAGCACCATTCGGGACAGAGTTGACACCGGGGAGCTGTTTTTT

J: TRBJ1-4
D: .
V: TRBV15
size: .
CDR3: CATSKTHQGRTEKLFF
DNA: TGTGCCACCAGCAAGACCCACCAGGGGCGGACGGAAAAACTGTTTTTT

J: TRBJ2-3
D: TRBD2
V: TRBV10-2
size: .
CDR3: CARGLAGVADTQYF
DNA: TGCGCCAGGGGACTAGCGGGAGTGGCAGATACGCAGTATTTT

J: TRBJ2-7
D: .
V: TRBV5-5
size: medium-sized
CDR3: CASNLVGEQYF
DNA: TGTGCCAGCAACTTAGTGGGAGAGCAGTACTTC

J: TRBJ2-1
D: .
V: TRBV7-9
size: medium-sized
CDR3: CASRGTQNEQFF
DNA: TGTGCCAGCAGGGGGACTCAAAATGAGCAGTTCTTC

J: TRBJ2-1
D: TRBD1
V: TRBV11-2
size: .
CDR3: CASSPGTVPYNEQFF
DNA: TGTGCCAGCAGCCCAGGGACAGTTCCCTACAATGAGCAGTTCTTC

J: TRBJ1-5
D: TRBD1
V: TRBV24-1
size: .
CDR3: CATSGQGNQPQHF
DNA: TGTGCCACCAGTGGACAGGGTAATCAGCCCCAGCATTTT

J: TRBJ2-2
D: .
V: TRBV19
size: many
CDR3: CASSIEGHYTGELFF
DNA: TGTGCCAGTAGTATAGAGGGGCATTACACCGGGGAGCTGTTTTTT

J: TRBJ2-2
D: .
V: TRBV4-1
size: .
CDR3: CASKHRVF
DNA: TGCGCCAGCAAGCATAGGGTGTTC

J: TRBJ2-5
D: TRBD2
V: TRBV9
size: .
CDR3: CASSVGGRAQETQYF
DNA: TGTGCCAGCAGCGTTGGCGGGAGGGCCCAAGAGACCCAGTACTTC

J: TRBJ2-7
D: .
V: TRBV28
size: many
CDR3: CASNKNLRPEQYF
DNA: TGTGCCAGCAACAAAAACCTACGTCCGGAGCAGTACTTC

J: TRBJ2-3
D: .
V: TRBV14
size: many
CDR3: CASSQWSTDTQYF
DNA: TGTGCCAGCAGCCAATGGAGCACAGATACGCAGTATTTT